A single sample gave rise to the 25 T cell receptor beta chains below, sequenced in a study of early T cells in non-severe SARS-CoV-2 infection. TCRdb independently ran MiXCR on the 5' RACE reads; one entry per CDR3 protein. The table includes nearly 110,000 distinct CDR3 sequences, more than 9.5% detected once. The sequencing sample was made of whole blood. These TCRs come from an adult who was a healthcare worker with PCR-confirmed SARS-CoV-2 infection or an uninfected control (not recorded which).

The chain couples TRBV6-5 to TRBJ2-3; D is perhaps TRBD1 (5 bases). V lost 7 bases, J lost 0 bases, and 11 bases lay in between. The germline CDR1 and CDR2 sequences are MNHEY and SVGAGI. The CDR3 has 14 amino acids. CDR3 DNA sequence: TGTGCCAGCAAACAGGAGTCCAGCACAGATACGCAGTATTTT. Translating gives CASKQESSTDTQYF.

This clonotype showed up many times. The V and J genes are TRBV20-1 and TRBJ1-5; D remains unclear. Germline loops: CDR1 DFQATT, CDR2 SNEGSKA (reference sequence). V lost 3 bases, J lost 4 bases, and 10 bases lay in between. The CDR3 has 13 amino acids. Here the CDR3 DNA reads TGCAGTGCTAGTTTGGCAGCAAATCAGCCCCAGCATTTT. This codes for CSASLAANQPQHF.

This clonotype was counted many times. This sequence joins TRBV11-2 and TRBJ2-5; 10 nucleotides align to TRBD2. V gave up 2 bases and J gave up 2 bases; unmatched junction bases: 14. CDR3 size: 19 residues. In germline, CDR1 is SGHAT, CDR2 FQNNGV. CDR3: CASSLPLSGRAREQETQYF. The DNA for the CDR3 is TGTGCCAGCAGCTTACCCCTCAGCGGGAGGGCCCGGGAACAAGAGACCCAGTACTTC.

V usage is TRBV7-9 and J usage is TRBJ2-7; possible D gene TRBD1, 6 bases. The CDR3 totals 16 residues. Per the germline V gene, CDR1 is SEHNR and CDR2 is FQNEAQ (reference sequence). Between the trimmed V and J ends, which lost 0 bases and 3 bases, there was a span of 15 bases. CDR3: CASSLAPGHRLYEQYF. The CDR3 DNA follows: TGTGCCAGCAGCTTAGCCCCGGGACACCGCCTCTACGAGCAGTACTTC. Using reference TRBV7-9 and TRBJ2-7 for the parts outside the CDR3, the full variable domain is DTGVSQNPRHKITKRGQNVTFRCDPISEHNRLYWYRQTLGQGPEFLTYFQNEAQLEKSRLLSDRFSAERPKGSFSTLEIQRTEQGDSAMYLCASSLAPGHRLYEQYFGPGTRLTVT.

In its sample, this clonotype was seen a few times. The CDR3 region has the DNA TGTGCCAGCAGGGAGAGTATGATCGGCTACACCTTC. Its protein is CASRESMIGYTF. V is TRBV6-6 and J is TRBJ1-2; D gene ambiguous. CDR1 and CDR2 (germline): MNHNY, SVGAGI (reference sequence). CDR3 size: 12 residues. V lost 6 bases and J lost 8, with 13 bases in between.

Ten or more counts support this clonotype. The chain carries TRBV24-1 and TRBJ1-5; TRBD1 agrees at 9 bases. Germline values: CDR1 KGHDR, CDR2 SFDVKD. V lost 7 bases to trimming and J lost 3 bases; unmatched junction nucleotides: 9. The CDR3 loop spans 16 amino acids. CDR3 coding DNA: TGTGCCACCAGCGAATCGGGGACAGGGTTCAATCAGCCCCAGCATTTT. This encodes CATSESGTGFNQPQHF.

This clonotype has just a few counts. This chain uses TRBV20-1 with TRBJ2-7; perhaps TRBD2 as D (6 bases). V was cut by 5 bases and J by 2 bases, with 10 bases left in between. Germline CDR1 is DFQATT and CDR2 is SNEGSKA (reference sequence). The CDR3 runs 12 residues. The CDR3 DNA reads TGCAGTGCTCCTAGCGCGACCTACGAGCAGTACTTC. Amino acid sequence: CSAPSATYEQYF.

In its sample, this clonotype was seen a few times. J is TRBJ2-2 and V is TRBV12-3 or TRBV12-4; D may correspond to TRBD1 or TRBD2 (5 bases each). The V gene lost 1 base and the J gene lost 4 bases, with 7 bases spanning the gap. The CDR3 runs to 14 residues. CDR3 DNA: TGTGCCAGCAGTTTAGGGGACGCCACCGGGGAGCTGTTTTTT. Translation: CASSLGDATGELFF.

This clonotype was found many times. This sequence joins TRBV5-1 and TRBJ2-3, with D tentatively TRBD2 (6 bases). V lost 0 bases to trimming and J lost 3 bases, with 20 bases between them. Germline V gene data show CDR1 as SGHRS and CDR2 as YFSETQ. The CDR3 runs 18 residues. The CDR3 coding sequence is TGCGCCAGCAGCTTGGCAAGGGACTCCAGATGGGGAACAGATACGCAGTATTTT. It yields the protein CASSLARDSRWGTDTQYF.

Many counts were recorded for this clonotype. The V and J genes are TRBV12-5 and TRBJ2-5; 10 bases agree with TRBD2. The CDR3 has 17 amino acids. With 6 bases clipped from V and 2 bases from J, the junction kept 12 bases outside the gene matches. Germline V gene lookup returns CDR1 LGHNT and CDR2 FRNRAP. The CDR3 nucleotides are TGTGCTAGTGGCCGAGGACTAGCGGCTCAAAAACAAGAGACCCAGTACTTC. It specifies CASGRGLAAQKQETQYF.

The CDR3 spells CASSSSPRGSYEQYF. CDR3 sequence (DNA): TGCGCCAGCAGCTCATCTCCCAGGGGAAGCTACGAGCAGTACTTC. J is TRBJ2-7 and V is TRBV5-1, with D possibly being TRBD1 (6 bases). Germline V gene lookup returns CDR1 SGHRS and CDR2 YFSETQ. This CDR3 contains 15 residues. V was trimmed by 3 bases and J by 3 bases, leaving 16 bases between them.

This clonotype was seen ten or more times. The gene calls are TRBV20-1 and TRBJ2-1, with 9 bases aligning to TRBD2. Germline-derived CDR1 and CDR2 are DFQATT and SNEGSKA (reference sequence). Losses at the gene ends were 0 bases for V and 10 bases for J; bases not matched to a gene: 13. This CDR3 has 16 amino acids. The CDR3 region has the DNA TGCAGTGCTAGAGATTTTGTTGGGCTAGCGGGAATCGAGCAGTTCTTC. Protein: CSARDFVGLAGIEQFF.

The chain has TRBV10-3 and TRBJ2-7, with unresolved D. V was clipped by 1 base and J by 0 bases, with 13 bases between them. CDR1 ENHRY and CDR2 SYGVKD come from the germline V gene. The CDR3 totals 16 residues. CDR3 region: CAISEFSQAISYEQYF. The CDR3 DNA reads TGTGCCATCAGTGAGTTCAGCCAGGCCATCTCCTACGAGCAGTACTTC.

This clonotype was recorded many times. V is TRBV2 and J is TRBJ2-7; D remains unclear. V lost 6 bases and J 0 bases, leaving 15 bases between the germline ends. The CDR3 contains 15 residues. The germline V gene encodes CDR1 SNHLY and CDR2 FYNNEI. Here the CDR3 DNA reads TGTGCCAGCAGGCCGTCCTCTTGGGGCTCCTACGAGCAGTACTTC. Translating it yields CASRPSSWGSYEQYF. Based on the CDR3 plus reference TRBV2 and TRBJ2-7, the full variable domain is EPEVTQTPSHQVTQMGQEVILRCVPISNHLYFYWYRQILGQKVEFLVSFYNNEISEKSEIFDDQFSVERPDGSNFTLKIRSTKLEDSAMYFCASRPSSWGSYEQYFGPGTRLTVT.

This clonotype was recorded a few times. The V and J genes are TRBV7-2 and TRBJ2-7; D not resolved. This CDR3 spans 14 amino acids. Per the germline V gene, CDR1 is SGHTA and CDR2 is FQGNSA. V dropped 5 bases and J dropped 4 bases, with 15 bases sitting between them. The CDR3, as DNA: TGTGCCAGCAGCCTGGGCCCAGGCCTTTACGAGCAGTACTTC. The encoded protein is CASSLGPGLYEQYF. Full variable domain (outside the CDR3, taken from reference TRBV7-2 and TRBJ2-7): GAGVSQSPSNKVTEKGKDVELRCDPISGHTALYWYRQSLGQGLEFLIYFQGNSAPDKSGLPSDRFSAERTGGSVSTLTIQRTQQEDSAVYLCASSLGPGLYEQYFGPGTRLTVT.

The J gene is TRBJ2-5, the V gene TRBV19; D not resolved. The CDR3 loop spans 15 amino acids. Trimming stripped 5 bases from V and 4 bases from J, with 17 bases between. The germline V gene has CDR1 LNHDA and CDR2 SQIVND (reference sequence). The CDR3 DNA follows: TGTGCCAGTAGTGCGTACCCGGGCCACGGAGAGACCCAGTACTTC. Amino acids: CASSAYPGHGETQYF.

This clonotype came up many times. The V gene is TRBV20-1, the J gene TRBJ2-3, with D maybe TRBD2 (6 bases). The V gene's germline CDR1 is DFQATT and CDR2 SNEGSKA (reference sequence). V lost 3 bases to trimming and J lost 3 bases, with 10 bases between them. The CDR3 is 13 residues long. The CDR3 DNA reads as TGCAGTGCTAGGGAGGGCCTGACAGATACGCAGTATTTT. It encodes CSAREGLTDTQYF.

The CDR3 nucleotides read TGCAGTGCTAGTCGGACTAGCGTCTACGAGCAGTACTTC. As protein: CSASRTSVYEQYF. The chain is built from TRBV20-1 and TRBJ2-7; 9 nucleotides align to TRBD2. CDR3 length equals 13 residues. J lost 3 bases, V lost 3 bases, and 3 bases had no gene match. Germline-derived CDR1 and CDR2 are DFQATT and SNEGSKA (reference sequence).

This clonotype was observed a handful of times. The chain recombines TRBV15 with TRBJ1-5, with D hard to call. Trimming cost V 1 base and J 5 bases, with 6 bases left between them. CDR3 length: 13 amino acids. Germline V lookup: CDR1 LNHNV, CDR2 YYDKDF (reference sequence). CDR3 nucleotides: TGTGCCACCAGCAGAGTGGGCCATCAGCCCCAGCATTTT. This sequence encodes CATSRVGHQPQHF.

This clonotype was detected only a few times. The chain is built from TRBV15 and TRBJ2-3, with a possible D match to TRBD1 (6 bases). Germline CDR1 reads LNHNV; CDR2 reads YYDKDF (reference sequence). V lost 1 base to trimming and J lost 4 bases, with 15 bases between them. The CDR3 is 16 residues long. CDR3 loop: CATSRGKGVGADTQYF. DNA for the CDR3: TGTGCCACCAGCAGAGGCAAGGGGGTGGGCGCAGATACGCAGTATTTT.

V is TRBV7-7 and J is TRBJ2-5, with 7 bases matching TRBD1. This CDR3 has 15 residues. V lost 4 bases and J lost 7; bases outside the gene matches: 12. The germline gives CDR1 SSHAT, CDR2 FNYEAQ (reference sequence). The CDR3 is CASSSVTGKVVTQYF. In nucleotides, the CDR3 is TGTGCCAGCAGCTCTGTGACAGGGAAGGTTGTGACCCAGTACTTC.

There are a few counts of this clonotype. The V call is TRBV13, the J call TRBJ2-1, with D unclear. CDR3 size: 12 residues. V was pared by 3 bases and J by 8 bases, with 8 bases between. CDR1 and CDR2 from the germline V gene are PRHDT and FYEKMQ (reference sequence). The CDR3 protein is CASSFEGHEQFF. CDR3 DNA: TGTGCCAGCAGCTTTGAAGGCCATGAGCAGTTCTTC.

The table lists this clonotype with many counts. In DNA, the CDR3 is TGTGCCAGCAGTGTTAGGGATTCCCCCAACAATGAGCAGTTCTTC. It yields the protein CASSVRDSPNNEQFF. The chain links TRBV2 to TRBJ2-1; no clear D. This CDR3 contains 15 residues. V lost 4 bases, J lost 5 bases, and 15 bases lay in between. Germline loops: CDR1 SNHLY, CDR2 FYNNEI.

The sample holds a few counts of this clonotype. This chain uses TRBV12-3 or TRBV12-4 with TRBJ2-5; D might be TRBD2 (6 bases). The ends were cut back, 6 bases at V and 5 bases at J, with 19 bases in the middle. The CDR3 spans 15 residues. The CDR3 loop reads CASSQAEGWRETQYF. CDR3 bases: TGTGCCAGCAGCCAGGCGGAGGGGTGGCGTGAGACCCAGTACTTC.

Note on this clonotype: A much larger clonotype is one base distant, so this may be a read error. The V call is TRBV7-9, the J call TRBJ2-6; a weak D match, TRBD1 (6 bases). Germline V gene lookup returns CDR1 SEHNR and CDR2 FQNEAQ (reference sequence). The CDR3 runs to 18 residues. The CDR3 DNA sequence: TGTGCCAGCAGCTTGCCCAGGGGCCGACCCTCTGGGGCCAACGTCCTGAGTTTC. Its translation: CASSLPRGRPSGANVLSF.